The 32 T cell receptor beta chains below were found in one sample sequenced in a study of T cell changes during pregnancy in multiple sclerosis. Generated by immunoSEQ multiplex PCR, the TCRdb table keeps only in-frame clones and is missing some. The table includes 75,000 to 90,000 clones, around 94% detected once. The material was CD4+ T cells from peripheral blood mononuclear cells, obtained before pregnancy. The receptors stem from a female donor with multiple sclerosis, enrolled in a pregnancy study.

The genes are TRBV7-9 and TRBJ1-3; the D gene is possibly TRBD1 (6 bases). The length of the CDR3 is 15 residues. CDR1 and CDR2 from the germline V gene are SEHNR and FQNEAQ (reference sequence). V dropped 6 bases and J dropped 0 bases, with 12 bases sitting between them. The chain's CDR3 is CASRHGGASGNTIYF. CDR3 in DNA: TGTGCCAGCAGACACGGGGGGGCCTCTGGAAACACCATATATTTT. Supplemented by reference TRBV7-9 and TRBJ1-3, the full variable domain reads DTGVSQNPRHKITKRGQNVTFRCDPISEHNRLYWYRQTLGQGPEFLTYFQNEAQLEKSRLLSDRFSAERPKGSFSTLEIQRTEQGDSAMYLCASRHGGASGNTIYFGEGSWLTVV.

The CDR3 DNA is TGTGCCAGCGGACCGACAAATCTACGGGAGGGCCCTGAGAATGAGCAGTTCTTC. Translated, it gives CASGPTNLREGPENEQFF. The V gene is TRBV7-3, the J gene TRBJ2-1; TRBD2 agrees at 8 bases. The length of the CDR3 is 18 residues. The V and J ends lost 8 bases and 7 bases, in that order; junction bases with no gene match: 22. The germline CDR1 and CDR2 sequences are SGHTA and FQGTGA. Variable domain in full (rest from reference TRBV7-3 and TRBJ2-1): GAGVSQTPSNKVTEKGKYVELRCDPISGHTALYWYRQSLGQGPEFLIYFQGTGAADDSGLPNDRFFAVRPEGSVSTLKIQRTERGDSAVYLCASGPTNLREGPENEQFFGPGTRLTVL.

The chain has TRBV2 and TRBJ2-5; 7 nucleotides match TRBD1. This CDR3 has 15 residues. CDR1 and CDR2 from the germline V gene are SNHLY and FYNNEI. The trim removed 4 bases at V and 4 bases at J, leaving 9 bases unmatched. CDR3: CASSGPIGGGETQYF. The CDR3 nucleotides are TGTGCCAGCAGTGGCCCGATAGGGGGCGGAGAGACCCAGTACTTC.

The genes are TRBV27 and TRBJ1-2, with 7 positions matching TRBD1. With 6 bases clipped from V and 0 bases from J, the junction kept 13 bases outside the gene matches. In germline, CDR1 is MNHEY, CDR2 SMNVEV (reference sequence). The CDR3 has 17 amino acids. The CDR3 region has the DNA TGTGCCAGCAGCCGAATGACGGACAGGAGAGCTAACTATGGCTACACCTTC. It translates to CASSRMTDRRANYGYTF.

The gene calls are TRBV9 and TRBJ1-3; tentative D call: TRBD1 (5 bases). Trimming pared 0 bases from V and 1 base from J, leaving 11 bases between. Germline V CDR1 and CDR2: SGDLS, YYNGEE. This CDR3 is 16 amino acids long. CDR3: CASSVAGRASGNTIYF. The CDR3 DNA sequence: TGTGCCAGCAGCGTAGCTGGCAGGGCGTCTGGAAACACCATATATTTT.

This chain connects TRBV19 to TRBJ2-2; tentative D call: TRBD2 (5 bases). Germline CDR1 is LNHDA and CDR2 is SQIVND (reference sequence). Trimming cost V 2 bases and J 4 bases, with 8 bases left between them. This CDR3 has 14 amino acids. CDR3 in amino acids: CASSITAGTGELFF. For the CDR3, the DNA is TGTGCCAGTAGTATAACCGCGGGCACCGGGGAGCTGTTTTTT. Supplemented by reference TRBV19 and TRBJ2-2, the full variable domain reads DGGITQSPKYLFRKEGQNVTLSCEQNLNHDAMYWYRQDPGQGLRLIYYSQIVNDFQKGDIAEGYSVSREKKESFPLTVTSAQKNPTAFYLCASSITAGTGELFFGEGSRLTVL.

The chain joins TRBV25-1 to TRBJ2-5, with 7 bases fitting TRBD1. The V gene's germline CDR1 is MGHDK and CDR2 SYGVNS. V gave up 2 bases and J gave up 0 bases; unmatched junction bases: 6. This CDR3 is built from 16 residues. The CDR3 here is CASSERDRTYQETQYF. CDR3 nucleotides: TGTGCCAGCAGTGAACGGGACAGAACTTACCAAGAGACCCAGTACTTC.

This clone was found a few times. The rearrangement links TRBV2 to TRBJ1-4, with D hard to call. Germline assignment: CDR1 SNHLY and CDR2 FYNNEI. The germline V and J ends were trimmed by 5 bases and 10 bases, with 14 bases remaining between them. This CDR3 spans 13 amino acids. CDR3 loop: CASSSDLAGKLFF. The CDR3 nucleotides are TGTGCCAGCAGTTCGGACTTGGCGGGAAAACTGTTTTTT.

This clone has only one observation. CDR3 region: CAWSGGTYEKLFF. The CDR3, as DNA: TGTGCCTGGAGTGGGGGGACATATGAAAAACTGTTTTTT. This chain connects TRBV30 to TRBJ1-4, with D tentatively TRBD1 (6 bases). V gave up 1 base and J gave up 6 bases, with 9 bases separating them. CDR1 is GTSNPN and CDR2 is SVGIG in the germline V gene (reference sequence). This CDR3 comprises 13 residues. Together with reference TRBV30 and TRBJ1-4, the CDR3 gives the full variable domain: SQTIHQWPATLVQPVGSPLSLECTVEGTSNPNLYWYRQAAGRGLQLLFYSVGIGQISSEVPQNLSASRPQDRQFILSSKKLLLSDSGFYLCAWSGGTYEKLFFGSGTQLSVL.

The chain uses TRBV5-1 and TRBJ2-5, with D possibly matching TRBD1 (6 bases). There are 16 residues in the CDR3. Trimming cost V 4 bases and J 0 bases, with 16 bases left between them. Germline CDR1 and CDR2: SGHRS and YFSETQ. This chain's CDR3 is CASSQRSQGYQETQYF. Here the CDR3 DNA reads TGCGCCAGCAGCCAGAGATCTCAGGGGTACCAAGAGACCCAGTACTTC.

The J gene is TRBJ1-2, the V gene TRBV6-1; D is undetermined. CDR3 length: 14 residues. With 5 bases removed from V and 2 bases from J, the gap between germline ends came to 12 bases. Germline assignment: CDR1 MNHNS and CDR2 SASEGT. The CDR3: CASSLAQANYGYTF. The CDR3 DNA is TGTGCCAGCAGTCTCGCCCAGGCGAACTATGGCTACACCTTC.

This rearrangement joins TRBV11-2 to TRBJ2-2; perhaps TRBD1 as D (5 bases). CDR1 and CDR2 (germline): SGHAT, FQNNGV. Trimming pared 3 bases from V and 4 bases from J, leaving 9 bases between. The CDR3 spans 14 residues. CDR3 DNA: TGTGCCAGCAGCTTTAGGGGCCCCACCGGGGAGCTGTTTTTT. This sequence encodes CASSFRGPTGELFF.

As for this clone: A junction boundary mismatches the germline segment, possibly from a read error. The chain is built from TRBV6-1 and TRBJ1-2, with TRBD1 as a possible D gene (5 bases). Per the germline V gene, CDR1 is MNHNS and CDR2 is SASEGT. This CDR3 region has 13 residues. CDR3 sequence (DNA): TGTGCCAGCAGTGAGATTTCGACAGTCTTAGGGCTCTTC. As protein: CASSEISTVLGLF.

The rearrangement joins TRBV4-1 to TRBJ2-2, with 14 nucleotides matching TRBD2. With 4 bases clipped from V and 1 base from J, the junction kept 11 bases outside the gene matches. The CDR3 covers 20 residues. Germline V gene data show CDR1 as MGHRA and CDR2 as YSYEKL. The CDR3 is CASSPLGTSGGSLNTGELFF. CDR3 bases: TGCGCCAGCAGCCCATTAGGGACTAGCGGGGGTTCTTTGAACACCGGGGAGCTGTTTTTT.

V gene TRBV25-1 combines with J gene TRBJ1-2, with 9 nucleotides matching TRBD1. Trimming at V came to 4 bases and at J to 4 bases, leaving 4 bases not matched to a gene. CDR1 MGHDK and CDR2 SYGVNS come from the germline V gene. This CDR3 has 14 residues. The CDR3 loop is CASSAGQGTYGYTF. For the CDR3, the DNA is TGTGCCAGCAGTGCCGGACAGGGGACCTATGGCTACACCTTC.

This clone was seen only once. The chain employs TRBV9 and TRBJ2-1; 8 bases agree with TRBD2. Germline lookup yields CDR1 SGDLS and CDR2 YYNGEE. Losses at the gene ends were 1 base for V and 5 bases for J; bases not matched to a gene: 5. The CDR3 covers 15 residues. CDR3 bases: TGTGCCAGCAGCGTATGGGGGACTAGTAACAATGAGCAGTTCTTC. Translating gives CASSVWGTSNNEQFF.

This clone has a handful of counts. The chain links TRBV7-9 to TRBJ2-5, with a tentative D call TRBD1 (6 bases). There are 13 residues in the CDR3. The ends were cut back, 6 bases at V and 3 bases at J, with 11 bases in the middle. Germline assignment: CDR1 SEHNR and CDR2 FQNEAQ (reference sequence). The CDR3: CASRHREKETQYF. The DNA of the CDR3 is TGTGCCAGCAGGCACAGGGAGAAAGAGACCCAGTACTTC.

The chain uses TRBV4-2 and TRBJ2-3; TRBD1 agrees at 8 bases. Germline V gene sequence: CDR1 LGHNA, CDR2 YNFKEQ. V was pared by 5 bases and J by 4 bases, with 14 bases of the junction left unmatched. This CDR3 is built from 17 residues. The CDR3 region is CASSYVPGQEIADTQYF. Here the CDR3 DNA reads TGTGCCAGCAGCTATGTCCCGGGACAGGAAATAGCAGATACGCAGTATTTT.

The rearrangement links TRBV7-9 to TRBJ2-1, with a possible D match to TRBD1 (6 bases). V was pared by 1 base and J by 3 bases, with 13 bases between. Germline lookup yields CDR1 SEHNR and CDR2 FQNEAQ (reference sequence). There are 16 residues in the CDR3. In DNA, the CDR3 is TGTGCCAGCAGCTTAGGAACCGGGACACTCTACAATGAGCAGTTCTTC. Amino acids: CASSLGTGTLYNEQFF.

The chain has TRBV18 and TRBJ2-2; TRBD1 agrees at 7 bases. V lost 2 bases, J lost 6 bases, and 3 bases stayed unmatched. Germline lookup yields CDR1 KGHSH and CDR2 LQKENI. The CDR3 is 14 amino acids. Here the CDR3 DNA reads TGTGCCAGCTCACCAACGACAGGGCCCGGGGAGCTGTTTTTT. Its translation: CASSPTTGPGELFF.

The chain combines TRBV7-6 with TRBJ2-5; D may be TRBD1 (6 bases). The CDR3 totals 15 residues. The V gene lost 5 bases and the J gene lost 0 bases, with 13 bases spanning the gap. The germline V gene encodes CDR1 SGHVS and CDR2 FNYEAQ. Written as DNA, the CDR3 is TGTGCCAGCAGCACCCCGACAGGCTACCAAGAGACCCAGTACTTC. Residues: CASSTPTGYQETQYF. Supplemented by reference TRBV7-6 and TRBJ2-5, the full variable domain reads GAGVSQSPRYKVTKRGQDVALRCDPISGHVSLYWYRQALGQGPEFLTYFNYEAQQDKSGLPNDRFSAERPEGSISTLTIQRTEQRDSAMYRCASSTPTGYQETQYFGPGTRLLVL.

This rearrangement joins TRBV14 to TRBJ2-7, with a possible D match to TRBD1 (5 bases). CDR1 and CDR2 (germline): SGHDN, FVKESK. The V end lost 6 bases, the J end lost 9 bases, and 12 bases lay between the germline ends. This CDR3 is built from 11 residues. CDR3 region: CASRSGFVQYF. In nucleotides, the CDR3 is TGTGCCAGCAGGTCAGGGTTTGTGCAGTACTTC. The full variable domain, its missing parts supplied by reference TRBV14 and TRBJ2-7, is EAGVTQFPSHSVIEKGQTVTLRCDPISGHDNLYWYRRVMGKEIKFLLHFVKESKQDESGMPNNRFLAERTGGTYSTLKVQPAELEDSGVYFCASRSGFVQYFGPGTRLTVT.

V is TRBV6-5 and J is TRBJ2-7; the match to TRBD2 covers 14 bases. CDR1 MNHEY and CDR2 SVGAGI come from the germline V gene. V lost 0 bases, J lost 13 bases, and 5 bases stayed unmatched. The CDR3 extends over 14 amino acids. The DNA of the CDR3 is TGTGCCAGCAGTTACTCCCGGACTAGCGGGAGGACCTACTTC. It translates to CASSYSRTSGRTYF.

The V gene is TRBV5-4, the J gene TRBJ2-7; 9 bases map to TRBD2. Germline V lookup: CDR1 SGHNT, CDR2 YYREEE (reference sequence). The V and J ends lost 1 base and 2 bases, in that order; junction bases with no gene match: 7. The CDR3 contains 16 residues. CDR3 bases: TGTGCCAGCAGCTTGTCTCGGACTAGCGAACCCTACGAGCAGTACTTC. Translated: CASSLSRTSEPYEQYF.

CDR3 sequence: CASSVARDTGELFF. The CDR3 nucleotides read TGTGCCAGCAGTGTGGCCAGGGACACCGGGGAGCTGTTTTTT. This sequence joins TRBV2 and TRBJ2-2; weak D call: TRBD1 (5 bases). Germline assignment: CDR1 SNHLY and CDR2 FYNNEI. This CDR3 is 14 amino acids long. Trimming cost V 4 bases and J 3 bases, with 9 bases left between them. Full variable domain (missing parts from reference TRBV2 and TRBJ2-2): EPEVTQTPSHQVTQMGQEVILRCVPISNHLYFYWYRQILGQKVEFLVSFYNNEISEKSEIFDDQFSVERPDGSNFTLKIRSTKLEDSAMYFCASSVARDTGELFFGEGSRLTVL.

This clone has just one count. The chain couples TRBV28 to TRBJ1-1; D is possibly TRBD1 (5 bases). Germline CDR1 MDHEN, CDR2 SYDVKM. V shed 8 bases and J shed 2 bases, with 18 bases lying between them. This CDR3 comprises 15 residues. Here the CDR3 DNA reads TGTGCCAGCTGGAGGGACTTGGATCGTAACACTGAAGCTTTCTTT. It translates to CASWRDLDRNTEAFF.

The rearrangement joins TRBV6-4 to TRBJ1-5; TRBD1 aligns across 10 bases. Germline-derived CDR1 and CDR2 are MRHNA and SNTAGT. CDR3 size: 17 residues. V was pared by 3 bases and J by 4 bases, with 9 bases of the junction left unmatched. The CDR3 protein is CASSDYTDRGENQPQHF. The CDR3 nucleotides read TGTGCCAGCAGTGATTACACGGACAGGGGGGAAAATCAGCCCCAGCATTTT.

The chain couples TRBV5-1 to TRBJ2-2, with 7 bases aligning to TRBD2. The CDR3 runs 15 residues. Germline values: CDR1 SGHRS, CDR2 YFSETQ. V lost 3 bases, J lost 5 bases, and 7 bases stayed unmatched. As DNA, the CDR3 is TGCGCCAGCAGCTCGGCGGGAGCCCCTACCGGGGAGCTGTTTTTT. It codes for CASSSAGAPTGELFF.

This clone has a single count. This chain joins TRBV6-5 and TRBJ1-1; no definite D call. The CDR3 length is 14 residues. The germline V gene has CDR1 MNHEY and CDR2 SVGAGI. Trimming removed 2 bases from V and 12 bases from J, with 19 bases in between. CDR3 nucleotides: TGTGCCAGCAGTTACCGGACTGACGGGATGATGTCTTTCTTT. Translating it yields CASSYRTDGMMSFF.

CDR3 in DNA: TGTGCCAGCAGCTACCTCGGACAGGGAAGTAATCAGCCCCAGCATTTT. Translation gives CASSYLGQGSNQPQHF. The chain links TRBV4-2 to TRBJ1-5; 8 bases map to TRBD1. The J segment lost 4 bases and the V segment lost 5 bases, leaving 10 bases of the junction unmatched. CDR3 length equals 16 residues. Germline CDR1 is LGHNA and CDR2 is YNFKEQ.

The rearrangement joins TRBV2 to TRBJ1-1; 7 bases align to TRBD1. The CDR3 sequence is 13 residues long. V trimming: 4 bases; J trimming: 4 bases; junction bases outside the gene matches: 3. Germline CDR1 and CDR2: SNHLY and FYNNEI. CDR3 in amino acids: CASSVAGGTEAFF. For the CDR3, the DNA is TGTGCCAGCAGTGTGGCAGGGGGCACTGAAGCTTTCTTT. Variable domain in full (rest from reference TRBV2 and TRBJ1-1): EPEVTQTPSHQVTQMGQEVILRCVPISNHLYFYWYRQILGQKVEFLVSFYNNEISEKSEIFDDQFSVERPDGSNFTLKIRSTKLEDSAMYFCASSVAGGTEAFFGQGTRLTVV.

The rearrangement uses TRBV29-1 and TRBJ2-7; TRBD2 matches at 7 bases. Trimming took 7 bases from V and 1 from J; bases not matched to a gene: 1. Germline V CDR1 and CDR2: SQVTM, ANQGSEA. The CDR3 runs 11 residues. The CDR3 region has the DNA TGCAGCGCGCGGGAGTCCTACGAGCAGTACTTC. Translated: CSARESYEQYF.